What follows are 20 T cell receptor beta chains derived from one specimen sequenced in a study of shared clonotypes between healthy human individuals. Data came from immunoSEQ multiplex PCR; TCRdb stores just in-frame clones and leaves some out. Of some 1,400,000 clones listed, around 95% were seen once; the top ten hold approximately 1.2%. The sample was naive CD4+ T cells sorted from blood. Subset: CD45RA+ positively selected. Receptors were obtained from a man aged 30 to 45 in good health.

This clone was observed a single time. The genes are TRBV7-2 and TRBJ2-3, with 11 bases aligning to TRBD2. Unmatched junction bases numbered 3, after V lost 1 base and J lost 3 bases. The CDR3 spans 16 residues. Germline-derived CDR1 and CDR2 are SGHTA and FQGNSA. CDR3 coding DNA: TGTGCCAGCAGCTTAGTATGGACTAGCGGGACAGATACGCAGTATTTT. Amino acid sequence: CASSLVWTSGTDTQYF.

The chain has TRBV28 and TRBJ2-1, with TRBD1 identical over 8 bases. The CDR3 is 15 residues long. Germline values: CDR1 MDHEN, CDR2 SYDVKM. V was clipped by 6 bases and J by 0 bases; unmatched bases: 4. Here the CDR3 DNA reads TGTGCCAGCAGCTGGACAGGGTTCTCCTACAATGAGCAGTTCTTC. As protein: CASSWTGFSYNEQFF.

The chain recombines TRBV29-1 with TRBJ2-2; perhaps TRBD2 as D (5 bases). CDR3 length equals 13 residues. V was shortened by 4 bases and J by 7 bases, with 13 bases between the two germline ends. Germline assignment: CDR1 SQVTM and CDR2 ANQGSEA. The CDR3 bases are TGCAGCGTTGGGGCTGGTCGGGGCGGGGAGCTGTTTTTT. This translates into CSVGAGRGGELFF.

A word on this clone: In the same sample, other DNA sequences code for this CDR3. The gene calls are TRBV29-1 and TRBJ2-5; 7 positions agree with TRBD2. The CDR3 loop spans 12 amino acids. CDR1 is SQVTM and CDR2 is ANQGSEA in the germline V gene. J was trimmed by 4 bases and V by 6 bases; bases with no gene match: 5. Written as DNA, the CDR3 is TGCAGCGTCCTTTCGGGGGGAGAGACCCAGTACTTC. Translated: CSVLSGGETQYF. The full variable domain, with the rest looked up from reference TRBV29-1 and TRBJ2-5, is SAVISQKPSRDICQRGTSLTIQCQVDSQVTMMFWYRQQPGQSLTLIATANQGSEATYESGFVIDKFPISRPNLTFSTLTVSNMSPEDSSIYLCSVLSGGETQYFGPGTRLLVL.

The rearrangement links TRBV27 to TRBJ1-5; D remains ambiguous. The CDR3 length is 15 residues. Trimming shortened V by 5 bases and J by 3 bases, and 14 bases separated the two germline ends. Germline values: CDR1 MNHEY, CDR2 SMNVEV (reference sequence). The CDR3 sequence is CASSKFQSLNQPQHF. CDR3 bases: TGTGCCAGCAGTAAATTCCAGAGCCTCAATCAGCCCCAGCATTTT.

The rearrangement links TRBV7-2 to TRBJ2-5; perhaps TRBD2 as D (5 bases). The CDR3 spans 14 residues. The germline gives CDR1 SGHTA, CDR2 FQGNSA. Trimming took 1 base from V and 1 from J, leaving 7 bases between them. The chain's CDR3 is CASSLVASQETQYF. CDR3 DNA: TGTGCCAGCAGCTTAGTAGCGAGCCAAGAGACCCAGTACTTC.

The chain employs TRBV6-1 and TRBJ2-7; D possibly corresponds to TRBD1 (5 bases). Trimming removed 1 base from V and 6 bases from J, with 10 bases in between. Germline V gene data show CDR1 as MNHNS and CDR2 as SASEGT. CDR3 length: 13 residues. The CDR3 spells CASSEGTGIEQYF. The CDR3 coding sequence is TGTGCCAGCAGTGAAGGCACAGGAATCGAGCAGTACTTC.

A word on this clone: The same CDR3 can be traced to other DNA sequences in this sample. J is TRBJ2-1 and V is TRBV6-1; TRBD2 is a possible D gene (5 bases). CDR1 is MNHNS and CDR2 is SASEGT in the germline V gene. Deletions cut 5 bases from V and 7 bases from J, with 9 bases between. This CDR3 has 12 residues. This CDR3 reads CASSLTGNEQFF. The CDR3 region has the DNA TGTGCCAGCAGTTTAACGGGGAATGAGCAGTTCTTC.

The chain links TRBV9 to TRBJ2-5; TRBD1 is a possible D gene (6 bases). Germline-derived CDR1 and CDR2 are SGDLS and YYNGEE. This CDR3 has 13 amino acids. Trimming took 4 bases from V and 9 from J, leaving 16 bases between them. CDR3 in amino acids: CASSPLQGLPQYF. CDR3 bases: TGTGCCAGCAGCCCGCTACAGGGTCTTCCCCAGTACTTC. Full variable domain (outside the CDR3, taken from reference TRBV9 and TRBJ2-5): DSGVTQTPKHLITATGQRVTLRCSPRSGDLSVYWYQQSLDQGLQFLIQYYNGEERAKGNILERFSAQQFPDLHSELNLSSLELGDSALYFCASSPLQGLPQYFGPGTRLLVL.

V gene TRBV9 combines with J gene TRBJ1-4; the D gene is possibly TRBD1 (5 bases). Trimming took off 0 bases at V and 7 bases at J, with 13 bases between the two ends. Germline CDR1 reads SGDLS; CDR2 reads YYNGEE. This CDR3 contains 15 residues. The CDR3 is CASSVGVSGTEKLFF. CDR3 nucleotides: TGTGCCAGCAGCGTAGGCGTATCAGGGACTGAAAAACTGTTTTTT.

The genes are TRBV5-1 and TRBJ2-2; 10 nucleotides line up with TRBD1. The germline V gene has CDR1 SGHRS and CDR2 YFSETQ. The CDR3 spans 16 residues. The V gene end was trimmed by 4 bases and the J gene end by 7 bases; junction bases not matched to a gene: 10. The CDR3 coding sequence is TGCGCCAGCAGCCCCCGTCCCGGGACAGGGGACGGGGAGCTGTTTTTT. Amino acids: CASSPRPGTGDGELFF.

The chain is built from TRBV5-1 and TRBJ1-2; D unclear. Germline CDR1 reads SGHRS; CDR2 reads YFSETQ. The CDR3 extends over 15 amino acids. V lost 5 bases, J lost 1 base, and 15 bases lay in between. CDR3 sequence: CASSNRSSDNYGYTF. The CDR3 bases are TGCGCCAGCAGTAACCGCTCGTCCGATAACTATGGCTACACCTTC.

About this clone: The same CDR3 is also encoded by other DNA sequences in this sample. V is TRBV19 and J is TRBJ2-7; either TRBD1 or TRBD2 may fit D (5 bases each). V lost 7 bases to trimming and J lost 0 bases, with 7 bases between them. CDR1 and CDR2 (germline): LNHDA, SQIVND (reference sequence). This CDR3 is built from 12 residues. CDR3 region: CASMGDSYEQYF. The DNA for the CDR3 is TGTGCCAGTATGGGGGACTCCTACGAGCAGTACTTC.

This chain links TRBV9 with TRBJ2-7; TRBD1 or TRBD2 may be the D gene (5 bases each). V lost 0 bases, J lost 5 bases, and 9 bases lay in between. Per germline, CDR1 SGDLS and CDR2 YYNGEE. There are 13 residues in the CDR3. CDR3 in DNA: TGTGCCAGCAGCGTAGTTCAGGGAGACGAGCAGTACTTC. Amino acids: CASSVVQGDEQYF.

The genes are TRBV4-1 and TRBJ2-7; 7 bases match TRBD1. The V gene's germline CDR1 is MGHRA and CDR2 YSYEKL. The CDR3 is 15 amino acids. After removal of 3 bases from V and 6 bases from J, the junction contained 11 bases not matched to a gene. For the CDR3, the DNA is TGCGCCAGCAGCCATGAGGGACAGCTTTCGTTCGAGCAGTACTTC. Translation gives CASSHEGQLSFEQYF.

The chain links TRBV6-4 to TRBJ1-2; D might be TRBD1 (6 bases). CDR3 size: 14 residues. Germline V lookup: CDR1 MRHNA, CDR2 SNTAGT. V was pared by 2 bases and J by 6 bases, with 13 bases between. The CDR3 coding sequence is TGTGCCAGCAGTGACCGGGGGGGCAGGGATGGCTACACCTTC. Translating gives CASSDRGGRDGYTF.

The chain uses TRBV5-4 and TRBJ2-6; D might be TRBD2 (7 bases). The CDR3 sequence is 17 residues long. The germline V gene encodes CDR1 SGHNT and CDR2 YYREEE (reference sequence). The V end was cut by 4 bases, the J end by 0 bases, with 14 bases between. CDR3 region: CASSPGGAASGANVLTF. CDR3 sequence (DNA): TGTGCCAGCAGCCCTGGGGGGGCAGCCTCTGGGGCCAACGTCCTGACTTTC. The entire variable domain, with the rest obtained from reference TRBV5-4 and TRBJ2-6, is as follows: ETGVTQSPTHLIKTRGQQVTLRCSSQSGHNTVSWYQQALGQGPQFIFQYYREEENGRGNFPPRFSGLQFPNYSSELNVNALELDDSALYLCASSPGGAASGANVLTFGAGSRLTVL.

This chain joins TRBV6-1 and TRBJ1-5, with 7 bases identical to TRBD1. Looked up from germline, CDR1 is MNHNS and CDR2 is SASEGT. The V gene end was trimmed by 1 base and the J gene end by 1 base; junction bases not matched to a gene: 7. The CDR3 spans 17 residues. The CDR3 protein is CASSEVARGLSNQPQHF. The CDR3 DNA reads TGTGCCAGCAGTGAAGTCGCGAGGGGGCTCAGCAATCAGCCCCAGCATTTT.

The chain recombines TRBV7-9 with TRBJ1-5; tentative D call: TRBD1 (6 bases). The CDR3 runs to 15 residues. Trimming took 5 bases from V and 3 from J, leaving 14 bases between them. Germline V lookup: CDR1 SEHNR, CDR2 FQNEAQ (reference sequence). The CDR3 loop is CASSPGVGVNQPQHF. Here the CDR3 DNA reads TGTGCCAGCAGCCCAGGGGTCGGAGTCAATCAGCCCCAGCATTTT. Looking up the rest from reference TRBV7-9 and TRBJ1-5 gives the full variable domain: DTGVSQNPRHKITKRGQNVTFRCDPISEHNRLYWYRQTLGQGPEFLTYFQNEAQLEKSRLLSDRFSAERPKGSFSTLEIQRTEQGDSAMYLCASSPGVGVNQPQHFGDGTRLSIL.

A remark on this clone: Other DNA sequences in this specimen translate into the identical CDR3. V usage is TRBV20-1 and J usage is TRBJ2-1, with D unclear. V was pared by 3 bases and J by 7 bases, with 4 bases between. The CDR3 contains 10 residues. Germline CDR1 reads DFQATT; CDR2 reads SNEGSKA (reference sequence). The CDR3 coding sequence is TGCAGTGCTAGTAGAAATGAGCAGTTCTTC. Its translation is CSASRNEQFF.